This T cell receptor beta chain was identified in a study of blood T cell repertoires in COVID-19. Whole-study context: Spain, Italy and the United States supplied samples that represented acute and convalescent COVID-19.

The data were produced by immunoSEQ multiplex PCR, yet TCRdb's version contains in-frame clones alone and is incomplete. The sample shows around 13,000 clones, 80% to 90% of them seen only once. After removal of 3 bases from V and 3 bases from J, the junction contained 7 bases not matched to a gene. This CDR3 has 15 residues. CDR1 SGDLS and CDR2 YYNGEE come from the germline V gene. The sequence was obtained from a woman aged 60-75 years with acute or convalescent COVID-19. Sequenced input: peripheral blood. This chain uses TRBV9 with TRBJ1-2; 8 nucleotides line up with TRBD1. In DNA, the CDR3 is TGTGCCAGCAGCGACCCCGGACAGGGATACTATGGCTACACCTTC. Translating it yields CASSDPGQGYYGYTF.